Listed below are T cell receptor beta chains from one sample, sequenced in a study of beta chain features in type 1 diabetes. The protocol was immunoSEQ multiplex PCR, while the TCRdb copy is restricted to in-frame clones and leaves out a portion. The sample holds more than 350,000 clones; about an eighth are singletons and the top ten take over 0.035%. The sequenced material came from naive CD4+ T cells from blood. The receptors were sampled from a woman aged 18-35 years in good health. Both conserved end residues are part of each CDR3. D genes are given only for firm matches. Clone size is given for some rows only: seen once, a few or many times, or a class if the clone is expanded.

j_call	clone_size	d_call	cdr3_length	v_call	cdr3_nt	cdr3_aa
TRBJ2-2	.	TRBD2	17	TRBV14	TGTGCCAGCAGCCAAGATCGTCTAGCGGGAGTTGCCGGGGAGCTGTTTTTT	CASSQDRLAGVAGELFF
TRBJ2-5	few	TRBD2	14	TRBV6-5	TGTGCCAGCAGGCGACTAGCGGGAGAAGAGACCCAGTACTTC	CASRRLAGEETQYF
TRBJ2-1	few	.	13	TRBV5-1	TGCGCCAGCAGCCCCAACCTTGACAATGAGCAGTTCTTC	CASSPNLDNEQFF
TRBJ2-7	few	.	13	TRBV11-3	TGTGCCAGCGGGGGGCTCAGCTCCTACGAGCAGTACTTC	CASGGLSSYEQYF
TRBJ1-4	few	.	16	TRBV15	TGTGCCACCAGCACTATCTATACGACGGCTAATGAAAAACTGTTTTTT	CATSTIYTTANEKLFF
TRBJ2-1	few	.	15	TRBV4-3	TGCGCCAGCAGCCAAGATTGGGGCAGGCCGAATGAGCAGTTCTTC	CASSQDWGRPNEQFF
TRBJ2-7	.	.	13	TRBV7-2	TGTGCCAGCAGCCCCCCCGGGAGTGGCGAGCAGTACTTC	CASSPPGSGEQYF
TRBJ2-1	few	.	15	TRBV18	TGTGCCAGCTCACCGGACCTGAACCTATACAATGAGCAGTTCTTC	CASSPDLNLYNEQFF
TRBJ2-3	few	.	16	TRBV4-2	TGTGCCAGCAGCCAGTACAACGGGATAAGCACAGATACGCAGTATTTT	CASSQYNGISTDTQYF
TRBJ2-7	.	.	12	TRBV7-2	TGTGCCAGCAGCTTAGTTCTCCGCGAGCAGTACTTC	CASSLVLREQYF
TRBJ2-6	few	TRBD1	16	TRBV2	TGTGCCAGCCAGTACCGGGACAGCTCTGGGGCCAACGTCCTGACTTTC	CASQYRDSSGANVLTF
TRBJ2-7	.	.	12	TRBV30	TGTGCCTGGAGTGGTGGGTATTACGAGCAGTACTTC	CAWSGGYYEQYF
TRBJ1-1	.	TRBD1	12	TRBV29-1	TGCAGCGCGGGGACAGTGAACACTGAAGCTTTCTTT	CSAGTVNTEAFF
TRBJ2-1	.	.	16	TRBV4-2	TGTGCCAGCAGCCCGCCATCTACTAGCAGAGGAAGGGAGCAGTTCTTC	CASSPPSTSRGREQFF
TRBJ1-4	.	TRBD1	13	TRBV5-6	TGTGCCAGCAGCACGGGACAGATGGAAAAACTGTTTTTT	CASSTGQMEKLFF
TRBJ1-1	few	.	13	TRBV5-4	TGTGCCAGCAGCTTGGAGAGGAACACTGAAGCTTTCTTT	CASSLERNTEAFF
TRBJ1-5	few	.	14	TRBV30	TGTGCCTGGAGCCCACAGGGACGGGCTGGGCCCCAGCATTTT	CAWSPQGRAGPQHF
TRBJ1-6	.	.	15	TRBV6-5	TGTGCCAGCAGTTACCGCGATCTAGGTTTTTCACCCCTCCACTTT	CASSYRDLGFSPLHF
TRBJ1-1	.	.	13	TRBV6-1	TGTGCCAGCAGTACCCGGACCGGCACTGAAGCTTTCTTT	CASSTRTGTEAFF
TRBJ2-5	.	TRBD1	14	TRBV6-1	TGTGCCACCGTTAGGGACAGGGAGGGGGAGACCCAGTACTTC	CATVRDREGETQYF
TRBJ1-2	many	.	8	TRBV29-1	TGCAGCGTTGACGGCTACACCTTC	CSVDGYTF
TRBJ2-3	few	.	15	TRBV7-8	TGTGCCAGCAGCTTAGAGGCCAGGGCCACAGATACGCAGTATTTT	CASSLEARATDTQYF
TRBJ2-2	once	.	15	TRBV7-2	TGTGCCAGCAGCTCACTCCTGTGGGGCGCCGGGGAGCTGTTTTTT	CASSSLLWGAGELFF
TRBJ2-2	few	.	15	TRBV25-1	TGTGCCAGCAGTGTGGCAGGACGGGGTCCCGGGGAGCTGTTTTTT	CASSVAGRGPGELFF
TRBJ2-5	.	.	15	TRBV9	TGTGCCAGCAGCGTAGCTGGGGGCCCTTCGGAGACCCAGTACTTC	CASSVAGGPSETQYF
TRBJ1-4	.	TRBD1	16	TRBV13	TGTGCCAGCAGTAGACGAACAGGGGGCATCAATGAAAAACTGTTTTTT	CASSRRTGGINEKLFF
TRBJ1-2	few	.	12	TRBV7-2	TGTGCCAGCAGCTTAGAGGGCTATGGCTACACCTTC	CASSLEGYGYTF
TRBJ2-7	.	.	12	TRBV30	TGTGCCTGGAGTCCTGGGGGTCCAGAGCAGTACTTC	CAWSPGGPEQYF
TRBJ1-4	few	.	14	TRBV7-9	TGTGCCAGCAGCTTAAACATTCCTAATGAAAAACTGTTTTTT	CASSLNIPNEKLFF
TRBJ2-3	few	.	13	TRBV6-1	TGTGCCATCAGCAAGGACTGGAGGGATACGCAGTATTTT	CAISKDWRDTQYF
TRBJ2-4	few	.	16	TRBV7-2	TGTGCCAGCAGCTCCTTCTCCACTCTAGCCAAAAACATTCAGTACTTC	CASSSFSTLAKNIQYF
TRBJ2-1	few	TRBD2	15	TRBV27	TGTGCCAGCAGTTTAGGACTAGCGGGAGTAAAGGAGCAGTTCTTC	CASSLGLAGVKEQFF
TRBJ1-2	few	TRBD1	15	TRBV7-9	TGTGCCAGCAGCTTATCCGGGACAGGCAACTATGGCTACACCTTC	CASSLSGTGNYGYTF
TRBJ1-6	few	.	15	TRBV6-1	TGTGCCAGCTGGGAGGTGGGCAGAGGTAATTCACCCCTCCACTTT	CASWEVGRGNSPLHF
TRBJ1-6	few	TRBD1	17	TRBV4-2	TGTGCCAGCAGCCACTACAGGGGAGGGTCCTATAATTCACCCCTCCACTTT	CASSHYRGGSYNSPLHF
TRBJ1-1	few	.	15	TRBV13	TGTGCCAGCAGCGCTCAACGAAGGGGGAACACTGAAGCTTTCTTT	CASSAQRRGNTEAFF
TRBJ2-1	many	TRBD1	14	TRBV29-1	TGCAGCGTTGTCGGACAGGGTGTTTTCAATGAGCAGTTCTTC	CSVVGQGVFNEQFF
TRBJ1-5	.	.	13	TRBV7-2	TGTGCCAGCAGTCGGGGCAGCGGTCAGCCCCAGCATTTT	CASSRGSGQPQHF
TRBJ2-7	.	.	13	TRBV29-1	TGCAGCGTTGAAGATCAGTACTCCCAGGCCCCTAACTTC	CSVEDQYSQAPNF
TRBJ2-2	.	TRBD1	14	TRBV5-8	TGTGCCAGCAGCAATAGGGGGCACACCGGGGAGCTGTTTTTT	CASSNRGHTGELFF
TRBJ2-7	.	.	15	TRBV30	TGTGCCTGGAGCGAACCGGGACGTATAACCTACGAGCAGTACTTC	CAWSEPGRITYEQYF
TRBJ2-3	few	.	13	TRBV7-2	TGTGCCAGCAGCAGGAGAGTTGGTGATACGCAGTATTTT	CASSRRVGDTQYF
TRBJ1-1	few	.	14	TRBV30	TGTGCCTGGAGTGTTGGGAACATGAACACTGAAGCTTTCTTT	CAWSVGNMNTEAFF
TRBJ1-1	.	.	15	TRBV7-3	TGTGCCAGCAGCTTAATGGACAGTCCCACCACTGAAGCTTTCTTT	CASSLMDSPTTEAFF
TRBJ2-1	.	TRBD2	15	TRBV4-3	TGCGCCAGCAGCAGAGGACTAGCGGGAATCTATGAGCAGTTCTTC	CASSRGLAGIYEQFF
TRBJ2-1	many	.	12	TRBV10-3	TGTGCCATCAGCCCAGTAGTGGGTGAGCAGTTCTTC	CAISPVVGEQFF
TRBJ2-1	.	.	13	TRBV29-1	TGCAGCGTCAGACAGCTCTCCTACAATGAGCAGTTCTTC	CSVRQLSYNEQFF
TRBJ1-2	few	TRBD1	14	TRBV28	TGTGCCAGCAGTCGGACAGGGGACCACTATGGCTACACCTTC	CASSRTGDHYGYTF
TRBJ2-2	.	.	13	TRBV2	TGTGCCAGCAGTGACAGTTTCACCGGGGAGCTGTTTTTT	CASSDSFTGELFF
TRBJ2-5	.	TRBD1	16	TRBV4-3	TGCGCCAGCAGCCAAGGATTGGGACAGGGAGGAGAGACCCAGTACTTC	CASSQGLGQGGETQYF
TRBJ2-3	.	TRBD2	15	TRBV7-9	TGTGCCAGTAAACCTAGCGGGAGGCTTGTAGATACGCAGTATTTT	CASKPSGRLVDTQYF
TRBJ2-1	.	TRBD1	13	TRBV29-1	TGCAGCGTGGGACAGGGAGTATACAATGAGCAGTTCTTC	CSVGQGVYNEQFF